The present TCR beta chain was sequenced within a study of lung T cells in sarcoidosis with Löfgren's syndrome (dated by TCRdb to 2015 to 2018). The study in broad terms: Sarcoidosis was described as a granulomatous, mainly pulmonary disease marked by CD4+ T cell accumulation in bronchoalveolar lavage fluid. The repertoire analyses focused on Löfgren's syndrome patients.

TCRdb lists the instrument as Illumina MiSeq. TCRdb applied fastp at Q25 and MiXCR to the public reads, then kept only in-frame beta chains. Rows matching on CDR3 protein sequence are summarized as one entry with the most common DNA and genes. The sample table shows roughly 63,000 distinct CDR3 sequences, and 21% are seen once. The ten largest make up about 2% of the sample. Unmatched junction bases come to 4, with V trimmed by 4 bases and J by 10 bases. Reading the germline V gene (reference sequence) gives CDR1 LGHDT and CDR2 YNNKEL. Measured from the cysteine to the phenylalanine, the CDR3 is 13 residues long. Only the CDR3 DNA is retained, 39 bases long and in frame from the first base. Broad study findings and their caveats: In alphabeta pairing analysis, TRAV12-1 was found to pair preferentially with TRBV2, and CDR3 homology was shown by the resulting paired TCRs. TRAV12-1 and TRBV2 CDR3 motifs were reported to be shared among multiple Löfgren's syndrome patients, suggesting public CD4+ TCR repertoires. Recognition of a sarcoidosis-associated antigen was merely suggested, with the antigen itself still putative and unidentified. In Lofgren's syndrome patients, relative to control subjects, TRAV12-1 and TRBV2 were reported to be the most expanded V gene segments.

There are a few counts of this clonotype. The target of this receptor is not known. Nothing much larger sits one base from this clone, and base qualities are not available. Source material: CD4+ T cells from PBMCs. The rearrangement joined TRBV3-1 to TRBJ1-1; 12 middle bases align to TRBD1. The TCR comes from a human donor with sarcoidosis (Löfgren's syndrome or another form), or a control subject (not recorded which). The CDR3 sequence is CASSPGTGGRAFF. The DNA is TGTGCCAGCAGCCCCGGGACAGGGGGCCGAGCTTTCTTT.